This TCR beta chain comes out of a study of regulatory T cells in long-lasting Graves disease. Study-level points and caveats: Relative to newly diagnosed Graves' patients, persistent ones had lower TCR diversity.

This clonotype was counted ten times or more. Its antigen remains unknown. Indicated time point: newly diagnosed GD, antithyroid drugs for less than 3 months. TCR sequences were obtained from RNA taken from PBMCs. Investigators prepared the TCR beta libraries by applying iRepertoire HTBI primers and Arm-PCR of CDR3 regions. One entry per CDR3 protein results from TCRdb running MiXCR on the multiplex PCR reads. Here the sample spans around 360,000 distinct CDR3 sequences, roughly 17% being singletons. These data also featured in a second study, about T cells in Graves' hyperthyroidism and ophthalmopathy. That source reports: In the first-round RT-PCR of the TCR CDR3, the HTBI primer set was used. Stable hyperthyroidism and ophthalmopathy were separated using 13 V-J signatures.

Sequenced material: peripheral blood mononuclear cells (PBMCs), taken at new diagnosis, from a patient treated with antithyroid drugs. The source of this sequence is a woman under 30 with Graves disease.

For the CDR3, the DNA is TGTGCCAGCAGTTTAGGGACGACAGGGCACGGCACCGGGGAGCTGTTTTTT. It translates to CASSLGTTGHGTGELFF. The V and J genes are TRBV12-3 or TRBV12-4 and TRBJ2-2; 7 bases are shared with TRBD1. The V and J ends lost 1 base and 4 bases, in that order; junction bases with no gene match: 9. CDR3 length equals 17 residues.